A single sample is the source of the 25 T cell receptor beta chains below, sequenced in a study of CD8+ T cells in alopecia areata. The sequencing template was cDNA reverse transcribed from extracted RNA. The repertoire was sequenced with immunoSEQ multiplex PCR; TCRdb's copy has only in-frame clones and lacks some. The table records over 120,000 clones, approximately 49% of them present only once. The material was CD4+ T cells sorted from blood, obtained at week 0. These receptors originate from a human donor with alopecia areata.

The chain has TRBV25-1 and TRBJ2-1; D unclear. The CDR3 runs 16 residues. V lost 1 base and J 6 bases, leaving 16 bases between the germline ends. The germline V gene has CDR1 MGHDK and CDR2 SYGVNS. CDR3 DNA: TGTGCCAGCAGTGAATGGGGAATGACCGGTCTCAATGAGCAGTTCTTC. Protein: CASSEWGMTGLNEQFF.

The CDR3 reads CASSSPDRAGGYTF. As DNA, the CDR3 is TGTGCCAGCAGTTCTCCGGACAGGGCTGGCGGCTACACCTTC. This chain connects TRBV28 to TRBJ1-2, with 8 bases that match TRBD1. This CDR3 has 14 residues. CDR1 and CDR2 from the germline V gene are MDHEN and SYDVKM. Trimming took 4 bases from V and 8 from J; bases not matched to a gene: 9.

The CDR3 loop is CATLAGGSGANVLTF. The CDR3 bases are TGTGCCACTTTGGCTGGCGGCTCTGGGGCCAACGTCCTGACTTTC. The chain has TRBV10-3 and TRBJ2-6; the D is unclear. Germline CDR1 and CDR2: ENHRY and SYGVKD. V lost 10 bases, J lost 0 bases, and 13 bases lay in between. The CDR3 spans 15 residues.

The chain employs TRBV30 and TRBJ2-5; the D is unclear. CDR1 is GTSNPN and CDR2 is SVGIG in the germline V gene (reference sequence). This CDR3 is built from 13 residues. V was shortened by 2 bases and J by 8 bases, with 15 bases between the two germline ends. The CDR3 DNA is TGTGCCTGGAGTCCCCCCTGGATTGGAACCCAGTACTTC. Amino acid sequence: CAWSPPWIGTQYF.

This rearrangement joins TRBV5-1 to TRBJ2-3; a weak D match, TRBD1 (5 bases). Germline V gene sequence: CDR1 SGHRS, CDR2 YFSETQ. This CDR3 contains 14 residues. The V gene lost 4 bases and the J gene lost 2 bases, with 11 bases spanning the gap. The CDR3 bases are TGCGCCAGCAGCGAAGGGGAAATCACAGATACGCAGTATTTT. It encodes CASSEGEITDTQYF.

This clone has just a few counts. The genes are TRBV6-1 and TRBJ2-5; TRBD2 agrees at 7 bases. This CDR3 comprises 15 residues. V shed 7 bases, J shed 1 base, and the junction held 9 bases outside the gene matches. The germline V gene has CDR1 MNHNS and CDR2 SASEGT. CDR3: CASTPHAGVQETQYF. DNA of the CDR3: TGTGCCAGCACTCCACACGCGGGAGTCCAAGAGACCCAGTACTTC.

This sequence joins TRBV5-1 and TRBJ2-5, with no clear D. Looked up from germline, CDR1 is SGHRS and CDR2 is YFSETQ. The CDR3 spans 11 residues. V was clipped by 3 bases and J by 7 bases, with 7 bases between them. The CDR3 reads CASSSPGTQYF. The CDR3 DNA sequence: TGCGCCAGCAGCTCACCGGGGACCCAGTACTTC.

This clone was seen once. The rearrangement joins TRBV10-2 to TRBJ1-1; possible D gene TRBD1, 5 bases. Trimming stripped 5 bases from V and 3 bases from J, with 10 bases between. The CDR3 has 13 residues. Germline-derived CDR1 and CDR2 are WSHSY and SAAADI. CDR3 amino acids: CASSMTEYTEAFF. CDR3 nucleotide sequence: TGCGCCAGCAGTATGACAGAGTACACTGAAGCTTTCTTT.

Only a few counts were recorded for this clone. The chain recombines TRBV29-1 with TRBJ2-5, with 10 bases fitting TRBD2. This CDR3 region has 13 residues. V dropped 4 bases and J dropped 4; count of bases not matched to a gene: 3. In germline, CDR1 is SQVTM, CDR2 ANQGSEA. For the CDR3, the DNA is TGCAGCGTTGGAGCGGGGGGGGCAGAGACCCAGTACTTC. Translation gives CSVGAGGAETQYF.

V is TRBV9 and J is TRBJ1-1, with 7 bases identical to TRBD1. V lost 3 bases to trimming and J lost 6 bases; unmatched junction nucleotides: 5. CDR1 is SGDLS, CDR2 YYNGEE, per germline. The CDR3 loop spans 13 amino acids. CDR3 bases: TGTGCCAGCAGCGGACAGGGTTCCGCTGAAGCTTTCTTT. It codes for CASSGQGSAEAFF.

The table lists this clone with many counts. This rearrangement joins TRBV12-2 to TRBJ2-3; TRBD2 is taken as the D call from the table, unchecked against the DNA. TRBV12-2 has pseudogene status. This CDR3 region has 17 residues. CDR3 DNA: TGTGCAAGTCGCTTAGGGAGGTGGTCAGCTAGCACAGATACGCAGTATTTT. The encoded protein is CASRLGRWSASTDTQYF.

The chain carries TRBV5-8 and TRBJ2-7; 7 nucleotides match TRBD1. V lost 3 bases, J lost 4 bases, and 4 bases stayed unmatched. The CDR3 contains 13 residues. In germline, CDR1 is SGHTS, CDR2 YDEGEE. In DNA, the CDR3 is TGTGCCAGCAGCTCCGGGACAGAGTACGAGCAGTACTTC. Amino acids: CASSSGTEYEQYF.

This chain links TRBV30 with TRBJ1-5; 11 positions agree with TRBD1. Looked up from germline, CDR1 is GTSNPN and CDR2 is SVGIG (reference sequence). The CDR3 sequence is 15 residues long. After removal of 1 base from V and 5 bases from J, the junction contained 4 bases not matched to a gene. The CDR3 loop is CAWSARDRGYQPQHF. Written as DNA, the CDR3 is TGTGCCTGGAGTGCCCGGGACAGGGGGTATCAGCCCCAGCATTTT.

The chain carries TRBV4-3 and TRBJ2-3, with 7 positions matching TRBD2. V trimming: 1 base; J trimming: 5 bases; junction bases outside the gene matches: 6. CDR3 size: 15 residues. Looked up from germline, CDR1 is LGHNA and CDR2 is YSLEER. CDR3 sequence (DNA): TGCGCCAGCAGCCAAGGACTAGCAGCGTTAGATACGCAGTATTTT. It codes for CASSQGLAALDTQYF.

The V call is TRBV10-2, the J call TRBJ2-7; D possibly corresponds to TRBD1 (5 bases). Between the trimmed V and J ends, which lost 8 bases and 7 bases, there was a span of 15 bases. The germline V gene encodes CDR1 WSHSY and CDR2 SAAADI. The length of the CDR3 is 12 residues. CDR3 nucleotide sequence: TGCGCCAGCGCCCAGGGTCTCGGAGAGCAGTACTTC. The encoded protein is CASAQGLGEQYF.

This clone was counted between two and nine times. The germline gene is not matched at one end of the junction; a read error may be the cause. The chain carries TRBV9 and TRBJ2-3, with 8 bases aligning to TRBD1. Germline CDR1 and CDR2: SGDLS and YYNGEE. This CDR3 region has 12 residues. The CDR3 DNA follows: TGTGCCAGCAGCGTAGGACAGGGGCCCGCGGTATTT. Translation gives CASSVGQGPAVF.

This chain links TRBV9 with TRBJ1-5; no definite D call. CDR1 SGDLS and CDR2 YYNGEE come from the germline V gene. Trimming took off 4 bases at V and 1 base at J, with 9 bases between the two ends. The CDR3 covers 14 residues. CDR3 sequence (DNA): TGTGCCAGCAGCCCCACGAACAGCAATCAGCCCCAGCATTTT. Translation: CASSPTNSNQPQHF.

V gene TRBV30 combines with J gene TRBJ2-3; 9 bases fit TRBD2. The J segment lost 3 bases and the V segment lost 5 bases, leaving 15 bases of the junction unmatched. The CDR3 has 17 amino acids. Looked up from germline, CDR1 is GTSNPN and CDR2 is SVGIG (reference sequence). CDR3 sequence (DNA): TGTGCCTGGCGAAAGGGCCGAAGCGGGAGGAGGACAGATACGCAGTATTTT. Protein: CAWRKGRSGRRTDTQYF.

This chain links TRBV28 with TRBJ2-3; the D gene is possibly TRBD2 (5 bases). The CDR3 runs to 13 residues. CDR1 is MDHEN and CDR2 is SYDVKM in the germline V gene. V was trimmed by 2 bases and J by 3 bases, leaving 6 bases between them. This CDR3 is CASSLGSTDTQYF. As DNA, the CDR3 is TGTGCCAGCAGTTTAGGGAGTACAGATACGCAGTATTTT.

A single count supports this clone. V usage is TRBV27 and J usage is TRBJ1-1; D is ambiguous. Trimming took off 3 bases at V and 4 bases at J, with 15 bases between the two ends. The CDR3 consists of 15 residues. CDR1 MNHEY and CDR2 SMNVEV come from the germline V gene (reference sequence). The CDR3 spells CASSFHAPTGTEAFF. For the CDR3, the DNA is TGTGCCAGCAGTTTTCATGCTCCGACGGGCACTGAAGCTTTCTTT.

This chain joins TRBV4-1 and TRBJ2-1; D remains unclear. The V gene's germline CDR1 is MGHRA and CDR2 YSYEKL. Between the trimmed V and J ends, which lost 3 bases and 6 bases, there was a span of 6 bases. This CDR3 comprises 12 residues. The CDR3 sequence: CASSHSTNEQFF. The CDR3 coding sequence is TGCGCCAGCAGCCACAGCACCAATGAGCAGTTCTTC.

V and J are TRBV6-5 and TRBJ2-7; D call uncertain. This CDR3 has 11 amino acids. Trimming stripped 4 bases from V and 4 bases from J, with 5 bases between. CDR1 is MNHEY and CDR2 is SVGAGI in the germline V gene. The CDR3 region is CASSFGYEQYF. The DNA of the CDR3 is TGTGCCAGCAGTTTTGGGTACGAGCAGTACTTC.

The chain employs TRBV4-3 and TRBJ1-4; D not resolved. The V gene lost 3 bases and the J gene lost 7 bases, with 15 bases spanning the gap. CDR1 is LGHNA, CDR2 YSLEER, per germline. The CDR3 spans 15 residues. This CDR3 reads CASSQLTEQFEKLFF. The CDR3 nucleotides are TGCGCCAGCAGCCAGCTAACAGAGCAATTTGAAAAACTGTTTTTT.

The V call is TRBV7-9, the J call TRBJ2-1, with D perhaps TRBD1 (6 bases). CDR1 SEHNR and CDR2 FQNEAQ come from the germline V gene (reference sequence). Trimming removed 3 bases at V and 5 bases at J, with 11 bases between. The CDR3 extends over 14 amino acids. CDR3 coding DNA: TGTGCCAGCAGCTTCAAGGGGGTCAACAATGAGCAGTTCTTC. Encoded protein: CASSFKGVNNEQFF. Filled out from reference TRBV7-9 and TRBJ2-1, the complete variable domain reads DTGVSQNPRHKITKRGQNVTFRCDPISEHNRLYWYRQTLGQGPEFLTYFQNEAQLEKSRLLSDRFSAERPKGSFSTLEIQRTEQGDSAMYLCASSFKGVNNEQFFGPGTRLTVL.

The CDR3 sequence: CASSQWGQPGNTIYF. The CDR3 nucleotides read TGTGCCAGCAGCCAATGGGGACAGCCTGGAAACACCATATATTTT. This chain joins TRBV7-2 and TRBJ1-3; 7 nucleotides agree with TRBD1. The V gene's germline CDR1 is SGHTA and CDR2 FQGNSA. J gave up 2 bases and V 5 bases, and 6 bases lay outside the gene matches. CDR3 size: 15 residues.